The rows below give T cell receptor beta chains drawn from one sample of a study of cytomegalovirus exposure and HLA in healthy donors. TCRdb's copy holds only in-frame clones and misses some; the assay was immunoSEQ multiplex PCR. This table holds under 150,000 clones, about a tenth found once. Sequenced material: PBMCs. The receptors were gathered from a male donor in good health and CMV-seronegative. Each CDR3 is given with its conserved first and last residue. Each record gives: D gene, V gene, clone size, J gene, CDR3 DNA, CDR3 protein. D genes are given only for firm matches. Clone size is shown for a subset of rows, as once, few, many or a class of expanded clone.

TRBD2	TRBV4-1	few	TRBJ2-3	TGCGCCAGCAGCCAAGAGGCTAGCGGGAGCAGGGATACGCAGTATTTT	CASSQEASGSRDTQYF
.	TRBV4-1	.	TRBJ1-1	TGCGCCAGCAGCCAAGTATACGAGTTTGGGGCCCATGAAGCTTTCTTT	CASSQVYEFGAHEAFF
.	TRBV11-2	few	TRBJ1-1	TGTGCCAGCAGCCTACAGGGCCAAACTTTCTTT	CASSLQGQTFF
.	TRBV19	few	TRBJ1-6	TGTGCCAGTAGTACGGAATCCAGAGGGAATTCACCCCTCCACTTT	CASSTESRGNSPLHF
TRBD1	TRBV7-9	.	TRBJ1-2	TGTGCCAGCAGCTTAGGACAGGGATATGGCTACACCTTC	CASSLGQGYGYTF
.	TRBV18	few	TRBJ1-6	TGTGCCAGCTCACAGACAGTCTTGGGTGGTAATTCACCCCTCCACTTT	CASSQTVLGGNSPLHF
.	TRBV4-2	.	TRBJ1-2	TGTGCCAGCAGCCAGTTGACCGGGGGCTACACCTTC	CASSQLTGGYTF
TRBD1	TRBV7-3	.	TRBJ2-5	TGTGCCAGCAGCCCAGACAGGGGGCGAGAGACCCAGTACTTC	CASSPDRGRETQYF
TRBD1	TRBV7-8	.	TRBJ1-2	TGTGCCAGCAGCTTAGAATGGACAGGGGGCGACTATGGCTACACCTTC	CASSLEWTGGDYGYTF
.	TRBV13	few	TRBJ1-3	TGTGCCAGCAGCTTAGGACTGAGCTCTGGAAACACCATATATTTT	CASSLGLSSGNTIYF
.	TRBV30	few	TRBJ1-5	TGTGCCTGGAGTGTACGTGGGTCAGGGGCCGATCAGCCCCAGCATTTT	CAWSVRGSGADQPQHF